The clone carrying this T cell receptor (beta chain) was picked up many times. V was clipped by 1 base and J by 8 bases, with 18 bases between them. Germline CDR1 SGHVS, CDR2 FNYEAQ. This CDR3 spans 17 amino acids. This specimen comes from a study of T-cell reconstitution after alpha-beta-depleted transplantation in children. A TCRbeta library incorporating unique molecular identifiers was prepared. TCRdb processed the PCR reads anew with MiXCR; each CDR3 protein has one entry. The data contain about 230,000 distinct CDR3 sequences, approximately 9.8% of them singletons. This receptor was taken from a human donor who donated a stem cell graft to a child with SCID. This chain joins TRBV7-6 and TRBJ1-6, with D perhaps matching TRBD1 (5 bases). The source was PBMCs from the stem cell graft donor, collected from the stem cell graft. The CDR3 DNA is TGTGCCAGCAGCTTAGTAGTTAGGGGAGCCAGAGATTCACCCCTCCACTTT. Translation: CASSLVVRGARDSPLHF.